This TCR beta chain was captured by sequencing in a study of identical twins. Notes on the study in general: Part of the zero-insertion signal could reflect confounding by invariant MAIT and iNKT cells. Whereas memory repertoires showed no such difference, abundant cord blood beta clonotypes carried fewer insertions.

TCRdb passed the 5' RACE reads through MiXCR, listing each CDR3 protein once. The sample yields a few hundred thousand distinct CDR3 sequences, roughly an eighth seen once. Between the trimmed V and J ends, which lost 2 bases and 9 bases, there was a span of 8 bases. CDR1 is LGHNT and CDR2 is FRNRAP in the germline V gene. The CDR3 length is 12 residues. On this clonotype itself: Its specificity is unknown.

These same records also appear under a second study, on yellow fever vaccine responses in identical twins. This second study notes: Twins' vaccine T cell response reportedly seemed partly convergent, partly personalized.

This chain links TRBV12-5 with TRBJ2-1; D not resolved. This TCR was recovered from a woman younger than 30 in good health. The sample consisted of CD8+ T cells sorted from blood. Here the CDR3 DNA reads TGTGCTAGTGGTTTGTCGGTAGTTGAGCAGTTCTTC. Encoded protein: CASGLSVVEQFF.